The 14 T cell receptor beta chains below come from one sample, sequenced in a study of beta chain features in type 1 diabetes. The study, taken as a whole, reports: All four CD4+ subsets from Type 1 diabetes patients carried moderately but significantly shorter TCRB CDR3s.

TCRB transcripts that were expressed got sequenced, as all of the isolated RNA had been reverse transcribed. Assay used: immunoSEQ multiplex PCR; TCRdb lists only in-frame clones, some missing. In the table there are some 140,000 clones, 9% of which are singletons. These TCRs are of unknown antigen specificity. What was sequenced was central memory CD4+ T cells from blood. Every receptor here comes from a young man with type 1 diabetes.

The chain carries TRBV28 and TRBJ2-4; D uncertain. CDR1 and CDR2 (germline): MDHEN, SYDVKM. V lost 3 bases, J lost 13 bases, and 16 bases lay in between. The CDR3 contains 13 residues. This chain's CDR3 is CASSFGSETSQYF. The CDR3 nucleotides are TGTGCCAGCAGTTTTGGGTCGGAGACTTCGCAGTACTTC.

This clone was counted between two and nine times. This sequence joins TRBV5-1 and TRBJ2-3, with TRBD2 matching over 9 bases. With V trimmed by 4 bases and J by 3 bases, 12 bases remained unmatched. This CDR3 spans 17 amino acids. Germline V CDR1 and CDR2: SGHRS, YFSETQ. The CDR3 DNA reads as TGCGCCAGCAGCCCCCGAGCGGATGCGGGGGGGACAGATACGCAGTATTTT. This gives the protein CASSPRADAGGTDTQYF.

The chain's CDR3 is CASSFGDRGFSGYTF. The CDR3 DNA follows: TGTGCCAGCAGTTTTGGGGACAGGGGATTCTCGGGCTACACCTTC. The rearrangement links TRBV28 to TRBJ1-2; 10 nucleotides agree with TRBD1. Trimming cost V 3 bases and J 8 bases; bases outside gene matches: 9. In germline, CDR1 is MDHEN, CDR2 SYDVKM. The CDR3 is 15 residues long.

The table lists this clone with a few counts. The chain combines TRBV30 with TRBJ1-1; 7 bases match TRBD1. The CDR3 is made up of 14 amino acids. From germline, CDR1 is GTSNPN and CDR2 SVGIG (reference sequence). V lost 3 bases, J lost 1 base, and 5 bases stayed unmatched. The CDR3 reads CAWRGRTGNTEAFF. CDR3 in DNA: TGTGCCTGGAGGGGCAGGACAGGGAACACTGAAGCTTTCTTT.

The rearrangement joins TRBV27 to TRBJ1-4; perhaps TRBD1 as D (5 bases). The CDR3 runs 14 residues. V lost 6 bases to trimming and J lost 3 bases, with 11 bases between them. Germline V gene lookup returns CDR1 MNHEY and CDR2 SMNVEV (reference sequence). The CDR3 spells CASRPSGANEKLFF. In DNA form, the CDR3 reads TGTGCCAGCAGGCCCTCGGGGGCTAATGAAAAACTGTTTTTT.

This rearrangement joins TRBV28 to TRBJ1-6; the match to TRBD1 covers 10 bases. This CDR3 has 19 residues. The germline CDR1 and CDR2 sequences are MDHEN and SYDVKM. The V segment lost 5 bases and the J segment 2 bases; nucleotides outside the gene matches: 12. The CDR3 DNA sequence: TGTGCCAGCAGTCCACCCCCGGGACAGGGGTTTCCCTATAATTCACCCCTCCACTTT. This codes for CASSPPPGQGFPYNSPLHF.

The CDR3 loop is CASSLGQGWDEQFF. DNA of the CDR3: TGTGCCAGCAGCTTAGGACAGGGGTGGGATGAGCAGTTCTTC. The V gene is TRBV11-3, the J gene TRBJ2-1; 8 bases are shared with TRBD1. V gave up 1 base and J gave up 8 bases; unmatched junction bases: 4. The germline V gene encodes CDR1 SGHNT and CDR2 YENEEA. The CDR3 length is 14 residues. Full variable domain (outside the CDR3, taken from reference TRBV11-3 and TRBJ2-1): EAGVVQSPRYKIIEKKQPVAFWCNPISGHNTLYWYLQNLGQGPELLIRYENEEAVDDSQLPKDRFSAERLKGVDSTLKIQPAELGDSAVYLCASSLGQGWDEQFFGPGTRLTVL.

This clone has a count of ten or more. The chain uses TRBV29-1 and TRBJ2-1; tentatively, D is TRBD2 (5 bases). V was shortened by 5 bases and J by 12 bases, with 14 bases between the two germline ends. The CDR3 covers 11 residues. Germline V gives CDR1 SQVTM, CDR2 ANQGSEA. CDR3 loop: CSVPLDLGQFF. DNA for the CDR3: TGCAGCGTTCCGTTGGACTTGGGGCAGTTCTTC.

This clone was observed at least ten times. The chain links TRBV30 to TRBJ1-4; D is ambiguous. The CDR3 covers 15 residues. Trimming took 0 bases from V and 7 from J, leaving 15 bases between them. In germline, CDR1 is GTSNPN, CDR2 SVGIG (reference sequence). CDR3 DNA sequence: TGTGCCTGGAGTGTCAGCTGGGCAGGTGGTGAAAAACTGTTTTTT. It encodes CAWSVSWAGGEKLFF. Combining the CDR3 with reference TRBV30 and TRBJ1-4 gives the whole variable domain SQTIHQWPATLVQPVGSPLSLECTVEGTSNPNLYWYRQAAGRGLQLLFYSVGIGQISSEVPQNLSASRPQDRQFILSSKKLLLSDSGFYLCAWSVSWAGGEKLFFGSGTQLSVL.

The J gene is TRBJ1-2, the V gene TRBV5-1; TRBD1 aligns across 8 bases. CDR1 SGHRS and CDR2 YFSETQ come from the germline V gene. The V segment lost 4 bases and the J segment 7 bases; nucleotides outside the gene matches: 12. The CDR3 length is 15 residues. The CDR3 protein is CASSASGQVLGGYTF. The CDR3 region has the DNA TGCGCCAGCAGCGCCTCGGGACAGGTTTTGGGTGGCTACACCTTC.

The chain is built from TRBV5-1 and TRBJ1-2; a weak D match, TRBD1 (6 bases). Germline assignment: CDR1 SGHRS and CDR2 YFSETQ. This CDR3 spans 15 amino acids. V dropped 3 bases and J dropped 4 bases, with 16 bases sitting between them. The DNA for the CDR3 is TGCGCCAGCAGCTCCGAAGGGGGGGTCTCCTATGGCTACACCTTC. This translates into CASSSEGGVSYGYTF.

Only a few counts were recorded for this clone. V usage is TRBV14 and J usage is TRBJ2-6; tentative D call: TRBD2 (6 bases). Germline CDR1 reads SGHDN; CDR2 reads FVKESK. The CDR3 loop spans 18 amino acids. The V end lost 0 bases, the J end lost 3 bases, and 15 bases lay between the germline ends. CDR3 sequence reads: CASSQDVGVADGANVLTF. The CDR3 DNA is TGTGCCAGCAGCCAAGACGTCGGGGTAGCGGATGGGGCCAACGTCCTGACTTTC. The full variable domain, in which reference TRBV14 and TRBJ2-6 provide the parts outside the CDR3, is EAGVTQFPSHSVIEKGQTVTLRCDPISGHDNLYWYRRVMGKEIKFLLHFVKESKQDESGMPNNRFLAERTGGTYSTLKVQPAELEDSGVYFCASSQDVGVADGANVLTFGAGSRLTVL.

This clone has just a few counts. V usage is TRBV18 and J usage is TRBJ1-1; 10 bases align to TRBD1. Trimming cost V 1 base and J 4 bases; bases outside gene matches: 6. The CDR3 is made up of 16 amino acids. Germline CDR1 is KGHSH and CDR2 is LQKENI. Written as DNA, the CDR3 is TGTGCCAGCTCACCACTTTCGGGACAGGGGAGCACTGAAGCTTTCTTT. It is translated as CASSPLSGQGSTEAFF.

The sample holds a few counts of this clone. V gene TRBV19 combines with J gene TRBJ1-2, with 7 bases matching TRBD1. The CDR3 consists of 14 residues. From germline, CDR1 is LNHDA and CDR2 SQIVND (reference sequence). Unmatched junction bases numbered 7, after V lost 5 bases and J lost 4 bases. The CDR3 DNA is TGTGCCAGTAGTGCAAGGGACAGCCTCTATGGCTACACCTTC. It codes for CASSARDSLYGYTF.